The 10 T cell receptor beta chains reported below all come from one sample, sequenced in a study of T cell clonality in common variable immunodeficiency. Sequencing used immunoSEQ multiplex PCR; TCRdb keeps in-frame clones, though not all of them. This sample carries some 38,000 clones, none of them present only once. The sample was peripheral blood mononuclear cells. Receptors originate from a person aged 18 to 75 in good health.

This clone came up a few times. The sequenced fragment ends 3 residues before the CDR3 boundary, so the rest is inferred from the germline J gene. V is TRBV5-1 and J is TRBJ2-4; unclear D gene. Germline V CDR1 and CDR2: SGHRS, YFSETQ. The length of the CDR3 is 13 residues. This CDR3 is CASSLTNQETQYF. The DNA read from the CDR3 is TGCGCCAGCAGCTTGACTAACCAAGAGACT.

This clone was found many times. The read ends 3 residues before the CDR3 terminus; that terminus is restored from the germline J gene. This rearrangement joins TRBV29-1 to TRBJ2-1, with TRBD2 matching over 15 bases. V shed 2 bases, J shed 4 bases, and the junction held 6 bases outside the gene matches. Germline lookup yields CDR1 SQVTM and CDR2 ANQGSEA. The CDR3 contains 17 residues. CDR3 DNA, as far as it was read: TGCAGCGTTGAACCCGGGACTAGCGGGAGGATTTACAATGAG. This translates into CSVEPGTSGRIYNE. The entire CDR3 is CSVEPGTSGRIYNEQFF.

This clone was recorded many times. The CDR3 end is not reached by the read, which stops 3 residues before it; the germline J gene fills it in. The chain couples TRBV2 to TRBJ2-1; D not certain. CDR1 SNHLY and CDR2 FYNNEI come from the germline V gene. V shed 3 bases and J shed 6 bases, with 15 bases lying between them. The CDR3 sequence is 15 residues long. CDR3 DNA (partial): TGTGCCAGCAGTGATTCCTCCCCCCTTTCCAATGAG. Its translation: CASSDSSPLSNE. The whole CDR3 sequence is CASSDSSPLSNEQFF.

Many counts were recorded for this clone. Read coverage stops 3 residues before the CDR3 terminus; the germline J gene supplies the remainder. The chain recombines TRBV19 with TRBJ2-1; D perhaps matches TRBD1 (6 bases). The CDR3 has 13 amino acids. Germline CDR1 LNHDA, CDR2 SQIVND (reference sequence). V was pared by 3 bases and J by 6 bases, with 9 bases between. CDR3 bases read: TGTGCCAGTAGTATTCCACAGGGCAATGAG. Residues: CASSIPQGNE. The full CDR3 reads CASSIPQGNEQFF.

This clone was detected many times. The read falls 3 residues short of the CDR3 end, and the missing part is taken from the germline J gene. The genes are TRBV2 and TRBJ1-5; 7 nucleotides align to TRBD1. The CDR3 extends over 14 amino acids. The trim removed 8 bases at V and 4 bases at J, leaving 8 bases unmatched. Per germline, CDR1 SNHLY and CDR2 FYNNEI. CDR3 DNA, as far as it was read: TGTGCCAGCGCGGGACAGAGTAGAAATCAGCCC. Its translation: CASAGQSRNQP. The CDR3, in full, reads CASAGQSRNQPQHF.

This clone was recorded at least ten times. The read gets to within 3 residues of the CDR3 end, and the germline J gene fills in the rest. J is TRBJ1-2 and V is TRBV29-1; tentatively, D is TRBD1 (5 bases). The CDR3 sequence is 16 residues long. Between the trimmed V and J ends, which lost 0 bases and 0 bases, there was a span of 14 bases. CDR1 is SQVTM, CDR2 ANQGSEA, per germline. The CDR3 bases that were read are TGCAGCGTTGAAGATAGAGGGGCAGGACCTAACTATGGC. The encoded protein is CSVEDRGAGPNYG. The CDR3 as a whole reads CSVEDRGAGPNYGYTF.

Concerning this clone itself: The CDR3 end lies 3 residues beyond the end of the read and is filled in from the germline J gene. The chain employs TRBV7-9 and TRBJ1-2, with D maybe TRBD1 (6 bases). The CDR3 is 15 residues long. CDR1 and CDR2 (germline): SEHNR, FQNEAQ (reference sequence). The CDR3 loop is CASRGAGAAYNDYTF. Partial CDR3 DNA: TGTGCCAGCAGGGGTGCGGGGGCAGCCTACAATGAC.

A remark on this clone: With the read ending 3 residues before the CDR3 end, the germline J gene is used to fill in that end. Other DNA sequences in this specimen translate into the identical CDR3. The gene calls are TRBV18 and TRBJ2-3; a weak D match, TRBD2 (5 bases). The germline V gene encodes CDR1 KGHSH and CDR2 LQKENI. V shed 2 bases and J shed 3 bases, with 6 bases lying between them. This CDR3 spans 13 amino acids. The CDR3 bases that were read are TGTGCCAGCTCACCAACTAGTACAGATACG. Its translation: CASSPTSTDT. In full, the CDR3 is CASSPTSTDTQYF. Based on the CDR3 plus reference TRBV18 and TRBJ2-3, the full variable domain is NAGVMQNPRHLVRRRGQEARLRCSPMKGHSHVYWYRQLPEEGLKFMVYLQKENIIDESGMPKERFSAEFPKEGPSILRIQQVVRGDSAAYFCASSPTSTDTQYFGPGTRLTVL.

This clone was seen many times. The CDR3 is cut off 3 residues early in the read; its end comes from the germline J gene. The chain uses TRBV7-9 and TRBJ1-5; D remains unclear. V was shortened by 4 bases and J by 0 bases, with 4 bases between the two germline ends. This CDR3 region has 13 residues. The germline V gene has CDR1 SEHNR and CDR2 FQNEAQ (reference sequence). The CDR3 DNA, read in part, is TGTGCCAGCAGCTCTTATAGCAATCAGCCC. This encodes CASSSYSNQP. The full CDR3 reads CASSSYSNQPQHF.

This clone has ten or more counts. The CDR3 DNA, read in part, is TGTGCCAGCAGCTCCGACAGGGAGGGGTATGGC. Residues: CASSSDREGYG. The full-length CDR3 reads as CASSSDREGYGYTF. The chain combines TRBV5-4 with TRBJ1-2; 7 positions match TRBD1. With the read ending 3 residues before the CDR3 end, the germline J gene is used to fill in that end. CDR1 and CDR2 (germline): SGHNT, YYREEE (reference sequence). The J segment lost 5 bases and the V segment lost 3 bases, leaving 7 bases of the junction unmatched. CDR3 length: 14 amino acids.